These 28 T cell receptor beta chains share one sample of origin, sequenced in a study of T cell responses to AZD1222 COVID-19 vaccine. Sequencing was performed with immunoSEQ multiplex PCR; in TCRdb, only in-frame clones are kept and a portion is missing. Of about 82,000 clones in the sample, roughly nine tenths were seen once. Sequences were derived from peripheral blood, sampled on day 0 of AZD1222 vaccination. These receptors all come from an adult in good health.

The rearrangement joins TRBV6-5 to TRBJ1-2; D is uncertain. The V gene's germline CDR1 is MNHEY and CDR2 SVGAGI. This CDR3 has 15 amino acids. V gave up 5 bases and J gave up 0 bases, with 13 bases separating them. The CDR3 sequence: CASSPSLGTNYGYTF. The CDR3 DNA follows: TGTGCCAGCAGTCCTTCTTTGGGGACTAACTATGGCTACACCTTC.

The rearrangement uses TRBV2 and TRBJ1-4; a possible D gene is TRBD1 (6 bases). Germline V gene lookup returns CDR1 SNHLY and CDR2 FYNNEI. V lost 6 bases, J lost 7 bases, and 12 bases lay in between. CDR3 length: 13 amino acids. DNA for the CDR3: TGTGCCAGCAGAGGACAGATAGGTGAAAAACTGTTTTTT. This codes for CASRGQIGEKLFF.

The gene calls are TRBV11-3 and TRBJ2-7; maybe TRBD1 (6 bases). Germline V lookup: CDR1 SGHNT, CDR2 YENEEA. The CDR3 spans 14 residues. V gave up 5 bases and J gave up 6 bases, with 17 bases separating them. CDR3 in DNA: TGTGCCAGCAGCCAAGTTACAGGGTCTGGCGAGCAGTACTTC. Protein: CASSQVTGSGEQYF.

CDR3 loop: CASSPGPDRIEAFF. The DNA of the CDR3 is TGCGCCAGCAGCCCTGGCCCTGACAGGATTGAAGCTTTCTTT. This rearrangement joins TRBV4-1 to TRBJ1-1; D possibly corresponds to TRBD1 (6 bases). The ends were cut back, 4 bases at V and 7 bases at J, with 16 bases in the middle. CDR3 length equals 14 residues. Germline CDR1 and CDR2: MGHRA and YSYEKL.

The CDR3 nucleotides read TGTGCCAGCAGTGAGTGGGGCCCCAGCAGCACTGAAGCTTTCTTT. Translated, it gives CASSEWGPSSTEAFF. The chain couples TRBV6-1 to TRBJ1-1; D possibly corresponds to TRBD1 (5 bases). Trimming left V 3 bases short and J 4 bases short, with 15 bases between. CDR3 length: 15 residues. Germline assignment: CDR1 MNHNS and CDR2 SASEGT.

The CDR3 DNA reads TGTGCCAGTAGTATACGGGTGGGGCCCTACGAGCAGTACTTC. It translates to CASSIRVGPYEQYF. The genes are TRBV19 and TRBJ2-7; D is possibly TRBD1 (5 bases). Per the germline V gene, CDR1 is LNHDA and CDR2 is SQIVND (reference sequence). V was pared by 2 bases and J by 2 bases, with 10 bases between. The CDR3 contains 14 residues.

Written as DNA, the CDR3 is TGTGCCAGCAGTTATGACAGCTCTTCCTACGAGCAGTACTTC. As protein: CASSYDSSSYEQYF. V and J are TRBV6-5 and TRBJ2-7, with D maybe TRBD1 (5 bases). This CDR3 is 14 amino acids long. V was pared by 3 bases and J by 1 base, with 10 bases between. In germline, CDR1 is MNHEY, CDR2 SVGAGI.

The gene calls are TRBV11-3 and TRBJ1-1; D is undetermined. The germline V and J ends were trimmed by 5 bases and 1 base, with 11 bases remaining between them. The CDR3 covers 14 residues. CDR1 is SGHNT, CDR2 YENEEA, per germline. This CDR3 is CASSGRAGNTEAFF. CDR3 nucleotide sequence: TGTGCCAGCAGCGGAAGAGCGGGGAACACTGAAGCTTTCTTT.

V gene TRBV10-2 combines with J gene TRBJ2-7; D unresolved. The V gene's germline CDR1 is WSHSY and CDR2 SAAADI. The CDR3 runs to 13 residues. The V end was cut by 5 bases, the J end by 0 bases, with 8 bases between. The CDR3 protein is CASSLGNSYEQYF. DNA for the CDR3: TGCGCCAGCAGTCTAGGGAACTCCTACGAGCAGTACTTC.

V usage is TRBV5-1 and J usage is TRBJ1-1; 7 nucleotides match TRBD1. There are 15 residues in the CDR3. Germline lookup yields CDR1 SGHRS and CDR2 YFSETQ. J gave up 1 base and V 5 bases, and 8 bases lay outside the gene matches. The CDR3 coding sequence is TGCGCCAGCAGTTACGCCGGACAGGCGAACACTGAAGCTTTCTTT. This encodes CASSYAGQANTEAFF.

The gene calls are TRBV28 and TRBJ2-2; 10 bases align to TRBD1. The CDR3 has 16 amino acids. V dropped 4 bases and J dropped 1; count of bases not matched to a gene: 3. Germline lookup yields CDR1 MDHEN and CDR2 SYDVKM. The CDR3 DNA follows: TGTGCCAGCAGTTCCGACAGGGGGCAGAACACCGGGGAGCTGTTTTTT. Translating it yields CASSSDRGQNTGELFF.

The rearrangement uses TRBV2 and TRBJ1-2; D is possibly TRBD1 (5 bases). CDR3 length equals 12 residues. Trimming left V 5 bases short and J 8 bases short, with 12 bases between. Germline CDR1 SNHLY, CDR2 FYNNEI. CDR3 bases: TGTGCCAGCAGTTACGGGGCAATCGGCTACACCTTC. This encodes CASSYGAIGYTF. The full variable domain, with the rest looked up from reference TRBV2 and TRBJ1-2, is EPEVTQTPSHQVTQMGQEVILRCVPISNHLYFYWYRQILGQKVEFLVSFYNNEISEKSEIFDDQFSVERPDGSNFTLKIRSTKLEDSAMYFCASSYGAIGYTFGSGTRLTVV.

V is TRBV5-1 and J is TRBJ2-5, with TRBD2 as a possible D gene (6 bases). The ends were cut back, 0 bases at V and 0 bases at J, with 12 bases in the middle. The CDR3 length is 16 residues. Germline loops: CDR1 SGHRS, CDR2 YFSETQ. The CDR3 loop reads CASSLGGAGYQETQYF. For the CDR3, the DNA is TGCGCCAGCAGCTTGGGAGGCGCGGGGTACCAAGAGACCCAGTACTTC. Variable domain in full (rest from reference TRBV5-1 and TRBJ2-5): KAGVTQTPRYLIKTRGQQVTLSCSPISGHRSVSWYQQTPGQGLQFLFEYFSETQRNKGNFPGRFSGRQFSNSRSEMNVSTLELGDSALYLCASSLGGAGYQETQYFGPGTRLLVL.

This clone was observed once. J is TRBJ2-3 and V is TRBV30; D remains unclear. This CDR3 has 13 residues. Germline-derived CDR1 and CDR2 are GTSNPN and SVGIG (reference sequence). Between the trimmed V and J ends, which lost 3 bases and 1 base, there was a span of 8 bases. The CDR3, as DNA: TGTGCCTGGAGCCGACCGGGCACAGATACGCAGTATTTT. Translating gives CAWSRPGTDTQYF.

The chain combines TRBV5-1 with TRBJ1-1; D is unresolved. This CDR3 is built from 12 residues. V dropped 0 bases and J dropped 3 bases, with 3 bases sitting between them. The germline CDR1 and CDR2 sequences are SGHRS and YFSETQ. The CDR3 DNA is TGCGCCAGCAGCTTGGGGTACACTGAAGCTTTCTTT. Translation: CASSLGYTEAFF.

The chain carries TRBV19 and TRBJ1-2, with TRBD1 identical over 10 bases. Germline CDR1 is LNHDA and CDR2 is SQIVND (reference sequence). The V gene end was trimmed by 5 bases and the J gene end by 7 bases; junction bases not matched to a gene: 10. The length of the CDR3 is 15 residues. The CDR3 region has the DNA TGTGCCAGTAGTCCGACAGGGGGCCAGGGTAGTGGCTACACCTTC. It specifies CASSPTGGQGSGYTF.

The chain links TRBV3-1 (or the pseudogene TRBV3-2) to TRBJ2-1; D not certain. V lost 0 bases and J 3 bases, leaving 9 bases between the germline ends. The CDR3 consists of 15 residues. Per the germline V gene, CDR1 is LGHDT and CDR2 is YNNKEL (reference sequence). Here the CDR3 reads CASSQEPLYYNEQFF. The CDR3 DNA reads TGTGCCAGCAGCCAAGAGCCTCTTTACTACAATGAGCAGTTCTTC.

In DNA form, the CDR3 reads TGTGCCACCAGCTTCCAGGGGAACACTGAAGCTTTCTTT. The encoded protein is CATSFQGNTEAFF. The chain recombines TRBV15 with TRBJ1-1; TRBD1 might be the D (5 bases). Trimming removed 5 bases at V and 1 base at J, with 8 bases between. The CDR3 extends over 13 amino acids. Germline CDR1 is LNHNV and CDR2 is YYDKDF (reference sequence).

This chain uses TRBV5-1 with TRBJ2-1; D is possibly TRBD1 (6 bases). This CDR3 contains 13 residues. Germline-derived CDR1 and CDR2 are SGHRS and YFSETQ. Deletions cut 9 bases from V and 5 bases from J, with 15 bases between. The CDR3 region is CATSRDNNNEQFF. CDR3 sequence (DNA): TGCGCCACCTCCAGGGACAATAACAATGAGCAGTTCTTC.

V usage is TRBV5-1 and J usage is TRBJ2-7; 10 bases align to TRBD1. V was clipped by 1 base and J by 6 bases; unmatched bases: 4. The CDR3 length is 14 residues. Germline loops: CDR1 SGHRS, CDR2 YFSETQ. CDR3 loop: CASSLRQGAGEQYF. The CDR3 DNA reads TGCGCCAGCAGCTTGAGACAGGGGGCGGGCGAGCAGTACTTC.

The chain combines TRBV7-2 with TRBJ2-5; tentative D call: TRBD2 (7 bases). CDR1 is SGHTA and CDR2 is FQGNSA in the germline V gene. The CDR3 contains 13 residues. V lost 3 bases to trimming and J lost 5 bases, with 10 bases between them. This CDR3 reads CASSFGGGETQYF. Here the CDR3 DNA reads TGTGCCAGCAGCTTCGGCGGGGGCGAGACCCAGTACTTC.

V is TRBV25-1 and J is TRBJ2-5; D remains unclear. The germline V gene has CDR1 MGHDK and CDR2 SYGVNS. V was cut by 7 bases and J by 5 bases, with 8 bases left in between. This CDR3 is built from 11 residues. Written as DNA, the CDR3 is TGTGCCAGCACGATCGGGGAGACCCAGTACTTC. Amino acids: CASTIGETQYF.

CDR3 nucleotide sequence: TGCGCCAGCTCCCGGGAGGGAGGGACCGGGGAGCTGTTTTTT. Amino acids: CASSREGGTGELFF. The chain links TRBV5-1 to TRBJ2-2; TRBD2 aligns across 8 bases. V was clipped by 7 bases and J by 5 bases; unmatched bases: 7. This CDR3 has 14 residues. CDR1 is SGHRS and CDR2 is YFSETQ in the germline V gene.

This clone was observed a few times. J is TRBJ2-7 and V is TRBV6-5; D is possibly TRBD1 (6 bases). The CDR3 is 13 residues long. V was trimmed by 6 bases and J by 3 bases, leaving 12 bases between them. Germline V gene data show CDR1 as MNHEY and CDR2 as SVGAGI. CDR3 region: CASSHRDIYEQYF. In DNA form, the CDR3 reads TGTGCCAGCAGCCACCGGGACATCTACGAGCAGTACTTC.

V is TRBV3-1 (or the pseudogene TRBV3-2) and J is TRBJ1-6, with 8 bases identical to TRBD1. The CDR3 length is 13 residues. Trimming cost V 8 bases and J 8 bases; bases outside gene matches: 5. Germline assignment: CDR1 LGHDT and CDR2 YNNKEL (reference sequence). For the CDR3, the DNA is TGTGCCAGCGGACAGGGAAGATATTCACCCCTCCACTTT. Amino acid sequence: CASGQGRYSPLHF.

The chain employs TRBV6-5 and TRBJ1-1; D may be TRBD1 (5 bases). The CDR3 contains 13 residues. The germline CDR1 and CDR2 sequences are MNHEY and SVGAGI. V was pared by 9 bases and J by 5 bases, with 16 bases between. CDR3: CASSEPGVTEAFF. The CDR3 bases are TGTGCCAGTTCAGAGCCGGGGGTAACTGAAGCTTTCTTT.

This chain uses TRBV28 with TRBJ2-6; no reliable D call. The V gene lost 2 bases and the J gene lost 0 bases, with 23 bases spanning the gap. CDR1 is MDHEN, CDR2 SYDVKM, per germline. The CDR3 consists of 21 residues. As DNA, the CDR3 is TGTGCCAGCAGTTTAGTGTGGTTTTGGGCCGGCGCCGACTCTGGGGCCAACGTCCTGACTTTC. Encoded protein: CASSLVWFWAGADSGANVLTF.

This sequence joins TRBV6-4 and TRBJ2-7; 7 bases line up with TRBD1. In germline, CDR1 is MRHNA, CDR2 SNTAGT. The CDR3 loop spans 13 amino acids. V shed 6 bases, J shed 2 bases, and the junction held 4 bases outside the gene matches. This CDR3 reads CASRWTGPYEQYF. In DNA form, the CDR3 reads TGTGCCAGCAGATGGACAGGACCCTACGAGCAGTACTTC.